This T cell receptor (beta chain) derives from a study of response to subunit inactivated influenza vaccine. The table lists this clonotype with a few counts. Antigen unknown. CDR3 size: 16 residues. The germline V gene encodes CDR1 MGHDK and CDR2 SYGVNS. Trimming removed 2 bases at V and 1 base at J, with 13 bases between. TCRdb analysed the RT-PCR reads with MiXCR anew, one entry per CDR3 protein. The profile shows 450,000 to 600,000 distinct CDR3 sequences, 7.2% of them singletons. General observations from the study: Researchers suggested that each seasonal influenza vaccination recruits few new T cells.

This clonotype was obtained from a man between 45 and 75 years old who received an inactivated influenza vaccine. V is TRBV25-1 and J is TRBJ2-3, with D tentatively TRBD1 (6 bases). Material: PBMCs from blood, obtained 23 to 25 months after vaccination. CDR3 sequence: CASSESQGRGTDTQYF. The CDR3 DNA reads TGTGCCAGCAGTGAAAGCCAGGGGCGCGGCACAGATACGCAGTATTTT. Complete variable domain (other parts from reference TRBV25-1 and TRBJ2-3): EADIYQTPRYLVIGTGKKITLECSQTMGHDKMYWYQQDPGMELHLIHYSYGVNSTEKGDLSSESTVSRIRTEHFPLTLESARPSHTSQYLCASSESQGRGTDTQYFGPGTRLTVL.